Listed here is a single T cell receptor (beta chain). The table came from immunoSEQ multiplex PCR; TCRdb's copy has only in-frame clones and leaves some out. The sample has roughly 25,000 clones; roughly 84% are singletons. These data are taken from a study of PD-L1 blockade in urothelial cancer. The CDR3 consists of 14 residues. Germline values: CDR1 SGHVS, CDR2 FQNEAQ. The V and J ends lost 5 bases and 4 bases respectively, with 14 bases between them. This chain uses TRBV7-8 with TRBJ1-1; D gene uncertain. The source of this sequence is a man in his 70s with urothelial cancer. This specimen consisted of PBMCs, obtained around atezolizumab (anti-PD-L1) treatment. The DNA of the CDR3 is TGTGCCAGCAGCCCGGGATCTGAACCCACTGAAGCTTTCTTT. Amino acids: CASSPGSEPTEAFF. Variable domain in full (rest from reference TRBV7-8 and TRBJ1-1): GAGVSQSPRYKVAKRGQDVALRCDPISGHVSLFWYQQALGQGPEFLTYFQNEAQLDKSGLPSDRFFAERPEGSVSTLKIQRTQQEDSAVYLCASSPGSEPTEAFFGQGTRLTVV.